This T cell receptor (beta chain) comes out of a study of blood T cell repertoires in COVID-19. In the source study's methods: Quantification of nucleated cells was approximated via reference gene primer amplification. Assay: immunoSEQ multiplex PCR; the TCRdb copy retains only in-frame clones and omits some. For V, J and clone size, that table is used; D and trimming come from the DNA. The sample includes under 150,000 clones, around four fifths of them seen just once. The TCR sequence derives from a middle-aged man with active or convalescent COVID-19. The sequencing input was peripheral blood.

The CDR3 DNA reads as TGTGCCTGGTCAGGGATGGGTTCACCCCTCCACTTT. This translates into CAWSGMGSPLHF. The rearrangement links TRBV30 to TRBJ1-6; D might be TRBD1 (5 bases). V was shortened by 5 bases and J by 9 bases, with 11 bases between the two germline ends. The germline CDR1 and CDR2 sequences are GTSNPN and SVGIG (reference sequence). This CDR3 is built from 12 residues.